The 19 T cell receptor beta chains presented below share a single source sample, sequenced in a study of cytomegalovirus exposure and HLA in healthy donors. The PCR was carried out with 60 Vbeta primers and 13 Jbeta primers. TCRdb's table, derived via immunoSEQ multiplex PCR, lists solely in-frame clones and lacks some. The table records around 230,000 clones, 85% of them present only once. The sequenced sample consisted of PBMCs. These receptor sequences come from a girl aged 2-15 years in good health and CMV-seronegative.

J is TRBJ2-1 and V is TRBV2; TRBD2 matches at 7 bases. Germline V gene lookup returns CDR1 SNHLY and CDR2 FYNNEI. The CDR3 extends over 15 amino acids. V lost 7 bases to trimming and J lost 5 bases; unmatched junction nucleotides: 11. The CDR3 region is CASTHVQTSNNEQFF. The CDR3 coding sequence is TGTGCCAGCACTCATGTGCAGACTAGCAACAATGAGCAGTTCTTC.

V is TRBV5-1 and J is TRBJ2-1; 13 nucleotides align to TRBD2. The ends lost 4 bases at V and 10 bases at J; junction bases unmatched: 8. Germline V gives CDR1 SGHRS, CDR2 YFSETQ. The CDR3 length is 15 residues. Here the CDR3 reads CASSLTSGGAEEQFF. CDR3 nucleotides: TGCGCCAGCAGCCTTACTAGCGGGGGGGCCGAAGAGCAGTTCTTC.

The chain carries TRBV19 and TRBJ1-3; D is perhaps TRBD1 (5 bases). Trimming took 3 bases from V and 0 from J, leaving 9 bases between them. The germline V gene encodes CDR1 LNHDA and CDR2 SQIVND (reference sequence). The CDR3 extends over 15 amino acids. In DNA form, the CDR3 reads TGTGCCAGTAGTATTGGGGCAGTCTCTGGAAACACCATATATTTT. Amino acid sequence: CASSIGAVSGNTIYF.

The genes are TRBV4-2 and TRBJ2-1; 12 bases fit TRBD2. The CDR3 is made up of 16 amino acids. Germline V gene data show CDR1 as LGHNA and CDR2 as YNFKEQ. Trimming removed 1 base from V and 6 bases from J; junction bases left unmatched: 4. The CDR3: CASSQALAGGSNEQFF. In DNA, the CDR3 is TGTGCCAGCAGCCAAGCACTAGCGGGGGGCTCCAATGAGCAGTTCTTC.

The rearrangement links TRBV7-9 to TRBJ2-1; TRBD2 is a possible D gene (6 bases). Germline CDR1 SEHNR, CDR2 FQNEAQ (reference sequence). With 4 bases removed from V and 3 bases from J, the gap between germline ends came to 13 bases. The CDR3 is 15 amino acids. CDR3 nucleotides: TGTGCCAGCAGCTCGAGGGGCGGGGTCTACAATGAGCAGTTCTTC. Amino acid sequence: CASSSRGGVYNEQFF.

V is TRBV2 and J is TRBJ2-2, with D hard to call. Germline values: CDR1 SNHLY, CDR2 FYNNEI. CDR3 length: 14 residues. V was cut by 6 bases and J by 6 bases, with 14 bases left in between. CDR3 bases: TGTGCCAGCAGGATAGCTCGAGGCGCCGGGGAGCTGTTTTTT. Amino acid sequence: CASRIARGAGELFF.

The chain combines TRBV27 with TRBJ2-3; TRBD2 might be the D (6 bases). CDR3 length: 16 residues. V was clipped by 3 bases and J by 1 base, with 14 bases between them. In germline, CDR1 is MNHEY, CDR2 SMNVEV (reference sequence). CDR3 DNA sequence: TGTGCCAGCAGTTTCCCCTGGGGGGTGGGCACAGATACGCAGTATTTT. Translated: CASSFPWGVGTDTQYF.

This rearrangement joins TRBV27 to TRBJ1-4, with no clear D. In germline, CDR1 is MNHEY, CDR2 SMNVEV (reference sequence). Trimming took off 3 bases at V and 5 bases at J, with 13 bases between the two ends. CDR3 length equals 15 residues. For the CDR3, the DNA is TGTGCCAGCAGTTTTGCGGGTACCCTAAATGAAAAACTGTTTTTT. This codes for CASSFAGTLNEKLFF. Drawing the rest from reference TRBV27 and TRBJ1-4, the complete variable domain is EAQVTQNPRYLITVTGKKLTVTCSQNMNHEYMSWYRQDPGLGLRQIYYSMNVEVTDKGDVPEGYKVSRKEKRNFPLILESPSPNQTSLYFCASSFAGTLNEKLFFGSGTQLSVL.

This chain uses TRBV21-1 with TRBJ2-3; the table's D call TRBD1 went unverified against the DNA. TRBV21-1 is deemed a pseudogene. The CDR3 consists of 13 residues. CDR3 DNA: TGTGCCAGCAGCAGGGACAGTACAGATACGCAGTATTTT. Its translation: CASSRDSTDTQYF.

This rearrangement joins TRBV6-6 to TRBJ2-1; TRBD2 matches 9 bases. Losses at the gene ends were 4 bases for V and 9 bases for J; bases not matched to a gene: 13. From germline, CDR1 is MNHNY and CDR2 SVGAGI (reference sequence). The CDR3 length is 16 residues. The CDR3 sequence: CASSSILAGSHSEQFF. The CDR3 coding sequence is TGTGCCAGCAGTTCCATCCTAGCGGGGTCCCACAGTGAGCAGTTCTTC.

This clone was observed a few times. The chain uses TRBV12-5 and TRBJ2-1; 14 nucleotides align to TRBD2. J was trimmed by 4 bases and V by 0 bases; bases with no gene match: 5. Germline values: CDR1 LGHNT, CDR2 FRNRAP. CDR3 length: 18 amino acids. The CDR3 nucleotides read TGTGCTAGTGGTTTGGTAAGGACTAGCGGGAGGACATACAATGAGCAGTTCTTC. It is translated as CASGLVRTSGRTYNEQFF.

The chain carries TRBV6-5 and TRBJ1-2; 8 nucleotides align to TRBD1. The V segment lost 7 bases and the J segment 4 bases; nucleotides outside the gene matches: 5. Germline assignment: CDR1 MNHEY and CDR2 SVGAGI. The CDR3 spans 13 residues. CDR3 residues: CASTDRGVYGYTF. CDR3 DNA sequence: TGTGCCAGCACCGACAGGGGAGTCTATGGCTACACCTTC.

The CDR3 sequence is CASSPGTAREQYF. The CDR3 region has the DNA TGTGCCAGCTCACCTGGGACAGCTAGGGAGCAGTACTTC. The rearrangement links TRBV18 to TRBJ2-7; TRBD1 matches 7 bases. CDR3 length: 13 amino acids. Losses at the gene ends were 3 bases for V and 7 bases for J; bases not matched to a gene: 6. The germline gives CDR1 KGHSH, CDR2 LQKENI. Based on the CDR3 plus reference TRBV18 and TRBJ2-7, the full variable domain is NAGVMQNPRHLVRRRGQEARLRCSPMKGHSHVYWYRQLPEEGLKFMVYLQKENIIDESGMPKERFSAEFPKEGPSILRIQQVVRGDSAAYFCASSPGTAREQYFGPGTRLTVT.

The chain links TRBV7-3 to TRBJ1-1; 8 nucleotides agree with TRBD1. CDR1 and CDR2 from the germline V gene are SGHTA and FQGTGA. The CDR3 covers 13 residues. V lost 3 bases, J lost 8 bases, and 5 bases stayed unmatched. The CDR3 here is CASSLRQGQEAFF. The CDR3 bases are TGTGCCAGCAGCTTGAGACAGGGGCAAGAAGCTTTCTTT.

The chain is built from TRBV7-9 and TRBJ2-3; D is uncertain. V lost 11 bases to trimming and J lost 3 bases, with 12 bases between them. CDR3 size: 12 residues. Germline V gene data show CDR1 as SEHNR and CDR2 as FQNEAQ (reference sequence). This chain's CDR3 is CAPTAGTDTQYF. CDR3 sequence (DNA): TGTGCCCCGACGGCCGGGACAGATACGCAGTATTTT.

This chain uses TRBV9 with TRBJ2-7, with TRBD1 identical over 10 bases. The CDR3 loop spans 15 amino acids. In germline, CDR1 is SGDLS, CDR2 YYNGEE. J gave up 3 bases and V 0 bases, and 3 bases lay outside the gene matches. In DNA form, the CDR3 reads TGTGCCAGCAGCGTAGGGCGGACAGGGGGCTACGAGCAGTACTTC. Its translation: CASSVGRTGGYEQYF.

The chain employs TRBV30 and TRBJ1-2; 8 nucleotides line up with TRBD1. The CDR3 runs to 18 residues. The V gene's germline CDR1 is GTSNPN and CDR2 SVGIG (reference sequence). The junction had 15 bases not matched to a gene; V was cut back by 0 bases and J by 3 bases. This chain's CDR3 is CAWSVFLGGQVSDYGYTF. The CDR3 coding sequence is TGTGCCTGGAGTGTGTTCCTAGGGGGACAGGTTTCTGACTATGGCTACACCTTC.

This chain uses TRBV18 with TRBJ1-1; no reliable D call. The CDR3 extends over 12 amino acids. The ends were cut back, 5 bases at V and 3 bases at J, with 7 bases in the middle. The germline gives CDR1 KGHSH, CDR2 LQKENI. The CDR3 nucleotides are TGTGCCAGCTCAATAGGAGACACTGAAGCTTTCTTT. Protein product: CASSIGDTEAFF.

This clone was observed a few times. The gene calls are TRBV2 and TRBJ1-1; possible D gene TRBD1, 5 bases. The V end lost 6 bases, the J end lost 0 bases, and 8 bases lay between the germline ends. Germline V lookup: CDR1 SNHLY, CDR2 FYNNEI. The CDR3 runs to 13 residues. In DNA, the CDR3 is TGTGCCAGCAGGACAGCCATGAACACTGAAGCTTTCTTT. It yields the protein CASRTAMNTEAFF.